Shown below are 10 T cell receptor beta chains from a single sample sequenced in a study of T cells after posttransplantation cyclophosphamide. The table came from immunoSEQ multiplex PCR; TCRdb's copy has only in-frame clones and leaves some out. The repertoire includes 25,000 to 35,000 clones, around 86% of them detected once, and 2.5% to 4% sits in the top ten. The sample comprised PBMCs. These receptors all stem from a man in his fifties or sixties.

The CDR3 region has the DNA TGTGCCAGCTCACCAGATCACAGCCAGCCCCAGCATTTT. Protein: CASSPDHSQPQHF. The rearrangement joins TRBV18 to TRBJ1-5; D not certain. The CDR3 runs 13 residues. Germline V gives CDR1 KGHSH, CDR2 LQKENI. Between the trimmed V and J ends, which lost 2 bases and 7 bases, there was a span of 9 bases.

CDR3 amino acids: CASARGSLIYTF. CDR3 sequence (DNA): TGTGCTAGTGCTCGAGGGAGCCTAATCTACACCTTC. V gene TRBV12-5 combines with J gene TRBJ1-2, with unresolved D. The germline CDR1 and CDR2 sequences are LGHNT and FRNRAP. This CDR3 spans 12 amino acids. Trimming took 7 bases from V and 10 from J, leaving 16 bases between them.

The chain combines TRBV11-3 with TRBJ2-3; D perhaps matches TRBD2 (5 bases). CDR3 length: 15 residues. Per the germline V gene, CDR1 is SGHNT and CDR2 is YENEEA. The V gene lost 1 base and the J gene lost 6 bases, with 14 bases spanning the gap. CDR3 sequence (DNA): TGTGCCAGCAGCTTAGGAGGGCCCTCAGAGGATACGCAGTATTTT. It codes for CASSLGGPSEDTQYF. Complete variable domain (other parts from reference TRBV11-3 and TRBJ2-3): EAGVVQSPRYKIIEKKQPVAFWCNPISGHNTLYWYLQNLGQGPELLIRYENEEAVDDSQLPKDRFSAERLKGVDSTLKIQPAELGDSAVYLCASSLGGPSEDTQYFGPGTRLTVL.

The chain employs TRBV5-6 and TRBJ2-5, with D maybe TRBD2 (5 bases). With 5 bases removed from V and 0 bases from J, the gap between germline ends came to 23 bases. There are 18 residues in the CDR3. The germline V gene encodes CDR1 SGHDT and CDR2 YYEEEE. CDR3 DNA sequence: TGTGCCAGCAGGACCTTTTACGGGATTGGAGGTTACCAAGAGACCCAGTACTTC. This codes for CASRTFYGIGGYQETQYF.

The V call is TRBV5-5, the J call TRBJ2-1; D is uncertain. CDR3 length: 15 amino acids. Germline CDR1 is SGHKS and CDR2 is YYEKEE (reference sequence). V lost 0 bases to trimming and J lost 4 bases, with 11 bases between them. CDR3 coding DNA: TGTGCCAGCAGCTTGGCCCTTCTGTCGTACAATGAGCAGTTCTTC. Amino acid sequence: CASSLALLSYNEQFF.

J is TRBJ1-1 and V is TRBV11-2; D is possibly TRBD1 (5 bases). The CDR3 is made up of 16 amino acids. The V end lost 5 bases, the J end lost 6 bases, and 22 bases lay between the germline ends. Germline V gene sequence: CDR1 SGHAT, CDR2 FQNNGV. The CDR3 region has the DNA TGTGCCAGCAGCCAGCACAGGACAATCGGAAACGCTGAAGCTTTCTTT. Amino acids: CASSQHRTIGNAEAFF.

This clone occurred a few times. J is TRBJ1-5 and V is TRBV6-1; D gene unclear. Germline values: CDR1 MNHNS, CDR2 SASEGT. Trimming took off 2 bases at V and 9 bases at J, with 8 bases between the two ends. This CDR3 is built from 12 residues. CDR3 protein: CASSEYSLPQHF. CDR3 nucleotides: TGTGCCAGCAGTGAATATAGTCTGCCCCAGCATTTT.

V usage is TRBV7-9 and J usage is TRBJ2-7; D is perhaps TRBD2 (6 bases). This CDR3 spans 15 amino acids. V dropped 1 base and J dropped 0 bases, with 10 bases sitting between them. Germline V gene data show CDR1 as SEHNR and CDR2 as FQNEAQ (reference sequence). The CDR3 spells CASSLGGVSSYEQYF. The CDR3 DNA follows: TGTGCCAGCAGCTTAGGCGGGGTCAGCTCCTACGAGCAGTACTTC.

J is TRBJ2-1 and V is TRBV7-3; TRBD2 aligns across 8 bases. Germline V gene data show CDR1 as SGHTA and CDR2 as FQGTGA. The V and J ends lost 8 bases and 0 bases, in that order; junction bases with no gene match: 9. CDR3 length: 16 residues. CDR3: CASRQQAGDSYNEQFF. The CDR3 DNA sequence: TGTGCCAGCCGGCAACAAGCGGGAGACTCCTACAATGAGCAGTTCTTC.

The chain recombines TRBV5-6 with TRBJ1-1; D remains unclear. Trimming shortened V by 9 bases and J by 0 bases, and 15 bases separated the two germline ends. The V gene's germline CDR1 is SGHDT and CDR2 YYEEEE. The CDR3 runs 14 residues. CDR3 in amino acids: CATSAGGLNTEAFF. The CDR3 region has the DNA TGTGCCACCTCGGCGGGCGGTCTGAACACTGAAGCTTTCTTT.